This section outlines one TCR beta chain sequence together with its context. What it binds is not known. Measured with immunoSEQ multiplex PCR; TCRdb has only the in-frame clones, and not every one. This sample has under 120,000 clones, with around 89% found just once. During the collection period, no donor immune events like infections were recorded. This record comes from a study of identifying expanded T cells in peripheral blood. Findings of the study overall: Differentially abundant clones: roughly 1.2 between replicates, 16.4 at around 2 weeks, 19 to 20 at four.

Germline CDR1 MNHNS, CDR2 SASEGT. V shed 1 base and J shed 0 bases, with 6 bases lying between them. The CDR3 consists of 14 residues. The sequence was obtained from a person between 18 and 70 years old in good health. The sequencing sample was made of blood. The rearrangement uses TRBV6-1 and TRBJ1-1; no reliable D call. Here the CDR3 reads CASSEGSLNTEAFF. In nucleotides, the CDR3 is TGTGCCAGCAGTGAAGGCAGCTTGAACACTGAAGCTTTCTTT.